This T cell receptor beta chain was captured in a study of siplizumab effects on memory and regulatory T cells. Findings of the study overall: Assignment to unstimulated subsets succeeded for only a minor fraction of the alloreactive clones. The apparent diversity of naive T cells exceeded that of memory cells, and naive T cells seemed to make a major contribution to the alloresponse. Alloreactive sequences that could be traced to unstimulated CD4+ memory cells showed a significant reduction under siplizumab.

For every sample, around 9.6 x 10^4 TCR templates were assayed. Produced via immunoSEQ multiplex PCR; TCRdb's table is partial and in-frame only. The repertoire holds roughly 100,000 clones, with approximately 93% as singletons. The V and J ends lost 2 bases and 4 bases, in that order; junction bases with no gene match: 6. This CDR3 region has 15 residues. Germline CDR1 and CDR2: SEHNR and FQNEAQ (reference sequence). On this clone: Antigen specificity is unknown.

Sequencing used CD8+ T cells sorted from blood. The rearrangement joins TRBV7-9 to TRBJ2-3; 7 bases align to TRBD1. The receptor's source is a human donor in good health. CDR3 in amino acids: CASSLTGTVADTQYF. The CDR3 DNA follows: TGTGCCAGCAGCTTAACCGGGACAGTCGCAGATACGCAGTATTTT.